These 13 T cell receptor beta chains originate from one sample sequenced in a study of cytomegalovirus exposure and HLA in healthy donors. The PCR ran on 60 Vbeta and 13 Jbeta primers. Using immunoSEQ multiplex PCR, the repertoire was profiled, and TCRdb retains in-frame clones only, with some absent. The table for this sample gives roughly 53,000 clones. Specimen: PBMCs. The receptors come from a female donor in good health and CMV-seronegative.

The chain couples TRBV6-5 to TRBJ2-7; possibly TRBD1 for D (5 bases). V was cut by 5 bases and J by 6 bases, with 17 bases left in between. The CDR3 runs 14 residues. The germline V gene encodes CDR1 MNHEY and CDR2 SVGAGI. The CDR3 bases are TGTGCCAGCAGTGCAGACAGTCAGGGTCGCGAGCAGTACTTC. It codes for CASSADSQGREQYF.

The V and J genes are TRBV29-1 and TRBJ2-5; TRBD2 is a possible D gene (6 bases). In germline, CDR1 is SQVTM, CDR2 ANQGSEA. V was shortened by 7 bases and J by 3 bases, with 12 bases between the two germline ends. The CDR3 is made up of 12 amino acids. CDR3 coding DNA: TGCAGCGCCCAACCGGGGGAAGAGACCCAGTACTTC. It is translated as CSAQPGEETQYF.

This chain joins TRBV9 and TRBJ1-1; D gene unclear. Germline V gives CDR1 SGDLS, CDR2 YYNGEE. The length of the CDR3 is 10 residues. Trimming took off 4 bases at V and 11 bases at J, with 9 bases between the two ends. The chain's CDR3 is CASSPRPAFF. The CDR3 nucleotides read TGTGCCAGCAGCCCGCGGCCCGCTTTCTTT.

The rearrangement uses TRBV30 and TRBJ2-5; D is unclear. From germline, CDR1 is GTSNPN and CDR2 SVGIG (reference sequence). V was shortened by 1 base and J by 1 base, with 4 bases between the two germline ends. The CDR3 contains 12 residues. The CDR3 region is CAWSASQETQYF. In DNA form, the CDR3 reads TGTGCCTGGAGTGCCAGCCAAGAGACCCAGTACTTC.

According to its frequency, this clone is medium-sized. V is TRBV6-4 and J is TRBJ2-1; 8 bases match TRBD2. Germline CDR1 and CDR2: MRHNA and SNTAGT. The V gene end was trimmed by 4 bases and the J gene end by 6 bases; junction bases not matched to a gene: 2. The CDR3 has 13 amino acids. The CDR3 region is CASSAGTSNEQFF. The CDR3 region has the DNA TGTGCCAGCAGTGCCGGGACTAGCAATGAGCAGTTCTTC.

The gene calls are TRBV7-2 and TRBJ1-2, with 10 bases fitting TRBD1. CDR1 SGHTA and CDR2 FQGNSA come from the germline V gene. The CDR3 contains 14 residues. Trimming cost V 3 bases and J 4 bases; bases outside gene matches: 2. The CDR3: CASSFGQGVYGYTF. The DNA of the CDR3 is TGTGCCAGCAGCTTCGGACAGGGGGTCTATGGCTACACCTTC.

The chain uses TRBV15 and TRBJ2-3; 7 bases fit TRBD2. This CDR3 comprises 15 residues. Germline V CDR1 and CDR2: LNHNV, YYDKDF (reference sequence). Trimming cost V 0 bases and J 0 bases; bases outside gene matches: 0. The CDR3 loop reads CATSRERGSTDTQYF. The DNA of the CDR3 is TGTGCCACCAGCAGAGAGCGGGGGAGCACAGATACGCAGTATTTT.

The chain combines TRBV5-4 with TRBJ1-2; the D gene is possibly TRBD1 (6 bases). Germline CDR1 SGHNT, CDR2 YYREEE (reference sequence). The V end was cut by 0 bases, the J end by 1 base, with 16 bases between. This CDR3 is built from 17 residues. The CDR3 loop reads CASSLEVGGGYNYGYTF. CDR3 DNA: TGTGCCAGCAGCTTGGAGGTGGGAGGGGGTTATAACTATGGCTACACCTTC. Variable domain in full (rest from reference TRBV5-4 and TRBJ1-2): ETGVTQSPTHLIKTRGQQVTLRCSSQSGHNTVSWYQQALGQGPQFIFQYYREEENGRGNFPPRFSGLQFPNYSSELNVNALELDDSALYLCASSLEVGGGYNYGYTFGSGTRLTVV.

V gene TRBV7-3 combines with J gene TRBJ2-3, with 10 bases that match TRBD2. V lost 6 bases to trimming and J lost 0 bases; unmatched junction nucleotides: 3. The CDR3 is 15 amino acids. Germline V gene sequence: CDR1 SGHTA, CDR2 FQGTGA. CDR3 protein: CASRRTSGSTDTQYF. The CDR3 DNA sequence: TGTGCCAGCAGACGGACTAGCGGTAGCACAGATACGCAGTATTTT.

This chain connects TRBV4-3 to TRBJ2-7; perhaps TRBD2 as D (6 bases). V was pared by 1 base and J by 1 base, with 14 bases between. Germline CDR1 reads LGHNA; CDR2 reads YSLEER. The CDR3 runs 16 residues. The CDR3 sequence is CASSQGTGTASYEQYF. CDR3 bases: TGCGCCAGCAGCCAAGGCACCGGGACTGCTTCCTACGAGCAGTACTTC.

The chain recombines TRBV4-1 with TRBJ2-3; 9 bases line up with TRBD1. Germline-derived CDR1 and CDR2 are MGHRA and YSYEKL. This CDR3 region has 16 residues. Trimming removed 5 bases from V and 5 bases from J; junction bases left unmatched: 11. CDR3 loop: CASSSIPGQGKDTQYF. CDR3 nucleotide sequence: TGCGCCAGCAGCTCCATACCGGGACAGGGTAAAGATACGCAGTATTTT.

V is TRBV6-5 and J is TRBJ2-7; the match to TRBD1 covers 12 bases. From germline, CDR1 is MNHEY and CDR2 SVGAGI. The CDR3 runs to 14 residues. Trimming cost V 6 bases and J 3 bases; bases outside gene matches: 3. The CDR3 DNA sequence: TGTGCCAGCAGCCGGGACAGGGGGCTCTACGAGCAGTACTTC. It translates to CASSRDRGLYEQYF.

The CDR3 nucleotides read TGTGCCAGCAGTCCCCGGGACTTGCGCCGCTCCGCGCAGTTCTTC. Its protein is CASSPRDLRRSAQFF. The rearrangement joins TRBV6-5 to TRBJ2-1; D might be TRBD2 (6 bases). CDR1 MNHEY and CDR2 SVGAGI come from the germline V gene. CDR3 length equals 15 residues. Trimming removed 5 bases from V and 12 bases from J, with 23 bases in between.